A selection of T cell receptor beta chains follows, all from one sample in a study of T cells after yellow fever vaccination. TCRdb re-analysed the 5' RACE reads in MiXCR, keeping a single row per CDR3 protein. The sample has under 300,000 distinct CDR3 sequences, 6.9% seen once; the top ten hold more than 0.8%. Material: CD4+ T cells sorted from PBMCs, obtained 15 days after the yellow fever booster vaccination. The receptors were gathered from a young man who received the YFV17D yellow fever vaccine. The CDR3 runs from the conserved cysteine through the conserved F or W. Each record gives: D gene, V gene, clone size, J gene, CDR3 protein, CDR3 DNA. D genes are given only for firm matches. Clone sizes are given selectively: once, few, many, or a class where the clone is expanded.

TRBD2,TRBV5-1,-,TRBJ2-1,CASSLDLTSGSSYNEQFF,TGCGCCAGCAGCTTGGATTTGACTAGCGGGAGCTCCTACAATGAGCAGTTCTTC
TRBD2,TRBV7-2,-,TRBJ2-3,CASSSPSGSTDTQYF,TGTGCCAGCAGCTCCCCTAGCGGAAGCACAGATACGCAGTATTTT
-,TRBV6-5,-,TRBJ2-2,CASSWMGGELFF,TGTGCCAGCAGTTGGATGGGGGGGGAGCTGTTTTTT
TRBD1,TRBV7-2,-,TRBJ2-5,CASSSRRQGAMATQYF,TGTGCCAGCAGCTCCAGACGACAGGGGGCGATGGCGACCCAGTACTTC
TRBD1,TRBV2,few,TRBJ1-4,CASRGVTGGEKLFF,TGTGCCAGCAGAGGGGTGACAGGGGGCGAAAAACTGTTTTTT
TRBD1,TRBV28,many,TRBJ2-5,CASRRGQGARETQYF,TGTGCCAGCAGACGAGGACAGGGGGCTCGGGAGACCCAGTACTTC
-,TRBV7-2,-,TRBJ2-5,CASSSGGPPGETQYF,TGTGCCAGCAGCTCCGGCGGGCCCCCTGGGGAGACCCAGTACTTC
-,TRBV11-2,many,TRBJ2-3,CATPPPGRTDTQYF,TGTGCCACCCCCCCCCCGGGGCGGACAGATACGCAGTATTTT
-,TRBV7-2,-,TRBJ2-1,CASSLTRTAYNEQFF,TGTGCCAGCAGCTTAACCCGGACAGCCTACAATGAGCAGTTCTTC
TRBD2,TRBV6-2/TRBV6-3,many,TRBJ2-7,CASTSSGSSYEQYF,TGTGCCAGCACCTCTAGCGGGAGCTCCTACGAGCAGTACTTC
TRBD1,TRBV4-3,-,TRBJ2-7,CASSQGQGSSYEQYF,TGCGCCAGCAGCCAAGGACAGGGAAGCTCCTACGAGCAGTACTTC
-,TRBV11-2,-,TRBJ2-7,CASSLGAHGQYF,TGTGCCAGCAGCTTGGGGGCGCATGGGCAGTACTTC
TRBD2,TRBV4-3,many,TRBJ2-2,CASSQDLVGWSGRNTGELFF,TGCGCCAGCAGCCAAGATCTTGTCGGATGGAGCGGGAGGAACACCGGGGAGCTGTTTTTT
-,TRBV28,few,TRBJ2-1,CASSPSPGVSYNEQFF,TGTGCCAGCAGTCCCTCCCCGGGAGTATCCTACAATGAGCAGTTCTTC
TRBD2,TRBV12-3/TRBV12-4,many,TRBJ2-1,CASSLLASGRYNEQFF,TGTGCCAGCAGTTTATTGGCTAGCGGAAGGTACAATGAGCAGTTCTTC
-,TRBV21-1,many,TRBJ2-7,CASSTLFYEQYF,TGTGCCAGCAGCACCCTATTTTACGAGCAGTACTTC
-,TRBV24-1,many,TRBJ2-3,CATATTGTDTQYF,TGTGCCACCGCGACAACAGGCACAGATACGCAGTATTTT
-,TRBV7-2,many,TRBJ2-7,CASSPNRGALEQYF,TGTGCCAGCAGTCCTAACCGGGGGGCCCTGGAGCAGTACTTC
-,TRBV5-1,many,TRBJ2-5,CASSPDGVETQYF,TGCGCCAGCAGCCCAGACGGAGTGGAGACCCAGTACTTC
-,TRBV11-1,many,TRBJ2-3,CASSYRDSTDTQYF,TGTGCCAGCAGCTACCGGGACTCTACAGATACGCAGTATTTT
TRBD1,TRBV6-1,-,TRBJ2-3,CASSRGQAATQYF,TGTGCCAGCAGCCGGGGACAGGCCGCTACGCAGTATTTT
TRBD2,TRBV5-5,many,TRBJ2-1,CASSFGLAGGYNEQFF,TGTGCCAGCAGCTTTGGACTAGCGGGAGGCTACAATGAGCAGTTCTTC
-,TRBV28,-,TRBJ2-7,CASQLYEQYF,TGTGCCAGCCAACTTTACGAGCAGTACTTC
TRBD2,TRBV7-2,many,TRBJ2-1,CASSLSGRHEQFF,TGTGCCAGCAGCCTTAGCGGGAGGCATGAGCAGTTCTTC
-,TRBV3-1,-,TRBJ1-2,CASGDYSYGYTF,TGTGCCAGCGGGGATTACAGCTATGGCTACACCTTC
TRBD2,TRBV3-1,many,TRBJ2-2,CASSHEPSGTTNTGELFF,TGTGCCAGCAGCCATGAACCAAGCGGGACTACCAACACCGGGGAGCTGTTTTTT
-,TRBV5-1,few,TRBJ1-1,CASRYQDNTEAFF,TGCGCCAGCAGATACCAGGATAACACTGAAGCTTTCTTT
-,TRBV10-1,-,TRBJ2-2,CASSPWAGELFF,TGCGCCAGCAGTCCGTGGGCCGGGGAGCTGTTTTTT
-,TRBV7-2,few,TRBJ2-3,CASSQYISGPRTDTQYF,TGTGCCAGCAGCCAATATATATCCGGGCCGCGCACAGATACGCAGTATTTT
-,TRBV29-1,many,TRBJ1-1,CSVEFKGYDTEAFF,TGCAGCGTTGAATTTAAAGGGTACGACACTGAAGCTTTCTTT
TRBD2,TRBV4-2,few,TRBJ2-5,CASSQDLATSGSETQYF,TGTGCCAGCAGCCAAGATCTCGCGACTAGCGGGAGTGAGACCCAGTACTTC
-,TRBV7-2,few,TRBJ2-5,CASSLVSHSQETQYF,TGTGCCAGCAGCTTAGTAAGTCACAGCCAAGAGACCCAGTACTTC
-,TRBV11-1,many,TRBJ2-7,CASSLRAAVPEQYF,TGTGCCAGCAGCTTAAGGGCCGCTGTCCCCGAGCAGTACTTC
-,TRBV7-7,few,TRBJ2-1,CASSLGGEGGHEQFF,TGTGCCAGCAGCTTGGGAGGGGAAGGGGGTCATGAGCAGTTCTTC
TRBD2,TRBV6-2/TRBV6-3,-,TRBJ2-7,CASRAGGPAFYEQYF,TGTGCCAGCAGAGCGGGAGGCCCAGCATTCTACGAGCAGTACTTC
TRBD2,TRBV2,many,TRBJ2-7,CASSSGTSGTGSEQYF,TGTGCCAGCAGTTCCGGGACTAGCGGGACCGGCTCCGAGCAGTACTTC
TRBD2,TRBV4-2,-,TRBJ2-2,CASMARGGLARTGELFF,TGTGCCAGCATGGCAAGGGGGGGACTAGCGAGGACCGGGGAGCTGTTTTTT
TRBD2,TRBV5-1,many,TRBJ2-3,CASSFGLAGVMDTQYF,TGCGCCAGCAGCTTCGGACTAGCGGGAGTGATGGATACGCAGTATTTT
-,TRBV20-1,few,TRBJ1-2,CSAVDGDYGYTF,TGCAGTGCTGTGGACGGTGACTATGGCTACACCTTC
-,TRBV7-2,many,TRBJ2-7,CASSSESNSIYEQYF,TGTGCCAGCAGCTCAGAAAGCAATTCCATTTACGAGCAGTACTTC
TRBD1,TRBV11-1,many,TRBJ2-1,CASSLVSLGQGTYNEQFF,TGTGCCAGCAGCTTAGTGTCTCTGGGACAGGGAACCTACAATGAGCAGTTCTTC
-,TRBV7-9,-,TRBJ2-2,CASSLAEGNTGELFF,TGTGCCAGCAGCTTAGCCGAGGGGAACACCGGGGAGCTGTTTTTT
-,TRBV19,-,TRBJ2-5,CASRKNLVETQYF,TGTGCCAGTAGGAAGAACCTAGTTGAGACCCAGTACTTC
-,TRBV12-3/TRBV12-4,many,TRBJ2-7,CASMLPPRYEQYF,TGTGCCAGTATGTTACCCCCCCGGTACGAGCAGTACTTC
-,TRBV7-2,many,TRBJ2-2,CASSLVSNANTGELFF,TGTGCCAGCAGCTTAGTCTCAAACGCGAACACCGGGGAGCTGTTTTTT
-,TRBV10-3,few,TRBJ2-7,CAISEEGGSSYEQYF,TGTGCCATCAGTGAGGAGGGCGGTAGCTCCTACGAGCAGTACTTC
TRBD1,TRBV12-3/TRBV12-4,many,TRBJ1-5,CASSLEGAQPQHF,TGTGCCAGCAGTTTAGAGGGGGCCCAGCCCCAGCATTTT
TRBD2,TRBV19,-,TRBJ2-7,CASTGAGVGEQYF,TGTGCCAGTACAGGAGCGGGAGTAGGAGAGCAGTACTTC
-,TRBV28,many,TRBJ2-7,CASSSGSPYEQYF,TGTGCCAGCAGTTCGGGATCCCCCTACGAGCAGTACTTC
TRBD1,TRBV7-2,few,TRBJ2-5,CASSSFDRAGETQYF,TGTGCCAGCAGCTCCTTCGACAGGGCAGGGGAGACCCAGTACTTC